This T cell receptor beta chain was retrieved from a study of T cell responses to AZD1222 COVID-19 vaccine (dated by TCRdb to the early 2020s). Context from the whole study: AZD1222 recipients with second doses at about 4 weeks or about 12 weeks were pooled, because spike-specific TCR depth and breadth did not differ between schedules. TCR sequencing covered more than 230 trial participants: around 210 given two doses of AZD1222 and about 26 given two doses of MenACWY control vaccine. Trial participants were enrolled into age subgroups of 18-55, 56-69 and 70-plus years, which contained around 150, 28 and 57 TCR-sequenced participants, respectively. What the work shows at the level of the full study, not this receptor alone: Only five or six AZD1222 recipients were SARS-CoV-2 seropositive at baseline, limiting conclusions about previously exposed vaccinees. Vaccine-associated CD4 TCRs spanned the whole spike protein, with dominant responses in regions 160-218 and 743-854. The 56-69-year group was small, and its depth increase did not reach significance, likely because of low power. Reportedly, almost half of the unique spike-specific TCRs recognized epitopes lying outside the regions that are mutated in the B.1.351 and B.1.1.7 variants. Participants were mostly white British and included more females than males, and it was suggested by the authors that clonal diversity may have been underestimated. Spike-specific TCR breadth and depth rose significantly after two AZD1222 doses compared with day 0 and with MenACWY recipients. Because no samples from the day 14 peak response were available, repertoires could be characterized only after the peak T cell response.

About this clone itself: This receptor's antigen is unknown. The input lacks base qualities; no much larger clone sits a single base away.

What this sample's time point label stands for: baseline before first vaccination. Vaccinee samples came from UK trials COV001 and COV002, including a single-blind randomized controlled phase 2/3 trial of AZD1222 (ChAdOx1 nCoV-19) in healthy adults. Trial participant PBMC samples were collected at day 0 and day 28 after the second dose for TCRbeta chain sequencing. V and J are truncated by 5 bases and 7 bases respectively, leaving an intervening sequence of 20 bases. CDR1 and CDR2 are read off the germline V gene as MNHEY and SVGEGT. From cysteine to phenylalanine, the CDR3 is 15 amino acids long. Only CDR3 DNA remains: 45 bases, in frame from the first base. The CDR3 regions of human TCRbeta chains were analyzed by immunosequencing. Concerning the study's data processing: Repertoire TCRs were checked for matches against a reference library of SARS-CoV-2-specific TCRs that had been generated using the MIRA antigen-specificity platform. Breadth was defined as the fraction of unique TCRs that were SARS-CoV-2-associated, and depth was defined as the fraction of total T cells that were SARS-CoV-2-associated. Using the MIRA data, every spike-specific TCR was mapped to the spike region that the TCR reacted to and assigned to either a CD4 or a CD8 class. Log10-transformed breadth and depth values were compared by one-way ANOVA with Sidak's multiple comparisons tests. TCRdb holds this immuneACCESS table with in-frame rearrangements only. Some clones are missing; in checked studies, unresolved V genes explain under half, and the rest has no known cause. That table supplies the V and J calls and clone size; D and trimming were determined from the DNA. The sample has around 88,000 clones on record, around 90% of them singletons. The biggest ten clones account for roughly 5.8% of the sample.

The clonotype was recovered from an adult in good health. The material was peripheral blood, obtained on day 0 of AZD1222 vaccination. The receptor chain draws on TRBV6-2 or TRBV6-3 and TRBJ1-1; 6 matching bases give a weak D call of TRBD1. The CDR3 region: CASSPNPGTYGEAFF. In nucleotide form, the sequence is TGTGCCAGCAGTCCGAACCCCGGGACATATGGTGAAGCTTTCTTT.